The 31 T cell receptor beta chains below were found in one sample sequenced in a study of T cell changes during pregnancy in multiple sclerosis (dated by TCRdb to between 2018 and 2020). Libraries were prepared through the immunoSEQ multiplex PCR assay. The immuneACCESS repertoire file appears here via TCRdb, limited to in-frame rearrangements. These files lack a portion of the clones; in checked studies, under half of the deficit traces to unresolved V genes, and the cause of the others is not known. The sample yields about 43,000 clones; roughly 90% were counted once. 1.4% of the sample is in the top ten clones. Input material: PBMCs (not recorded whether the cells were cultured). The origin of the receptors is a female donor with multiple sclerosis, enrolled in a pregnancy study.

CDR3 sequence reads: CASSFTETDTQYF. In nucleotides, the CDR3 is TGTGCCAGCAGCTTTACCGAAACAGATACGCAGTATTTT. V is TRBV11-1 and J is TRBJ2-3; D ambiguous. Germline V lookup: CDR1 SGHAT, CDR2 FQDESV (reference sequence). V lost 3 bases and J 3 bases, leaving 7 bases between the germline ends. The CDR3 is 13 amino acids. Based on the CDR3 plus reference TRBV11-1 and TRBJ2-3, the full variable domain is EAEVAQSPRYKITEKSQAVAFWCDPISGHATLYWYRQILGQGPELLVQFQDESVVDDSQLPKDRFSAERLKGVDSTLKIQPAELGDSAMYLCASSFTETDTQYFGPGTRLTVL.

The chain uses TRBV7-9 and TRBJ2-7; no reliable D call. Germline loops: CDR1 SEHNR, CDR2 FQNEAQ (reference sequence). V lost 1 base to trimming and J lost 0 bases, with 10 bases between them. This CDR3 comprises 15 residues. This CDR3 is CASSLGGSTSYEQYF. CDR3 sequence (DNA): TGTGCCAGCAGCTTAGGTGGCAGTACCTCCTACGAGCAGTACTTC.

The rearrangement joins TRBV27 to TRBJ1-2; D unresolved. The CDR3 spans 14 residues. Trimming left V 0 bases short and J 4 bases short, with 9 bases between. Germline-derived CDR1 and CDR2 are MNHEY and SMNVEV (reference sequence). For the CDR3, the DNA is TGTGCCAGCAGTTTATCTCCAGGTTTCTATGGCTACACCTTC. It yields the protein CASSLSPGFYGYTF.

The V gene is TRBV29-1, the J gene TRBJ1-1; D is undetermined. CDR1 is SQVTM, CDR2 ANQGSEA, per germline. Trimming left V 6 bases short and J 1 base short, with 0 bases between. This CDR3 has 9 residues. For the CDR3, the DNA is TGCAGCGTGAACACTGAAGCTTTCTTT. It specifies CSVNTEAFF. Full variable domain (rest looked up from reference TRBV29-1 and TRBJ1-1): SAVISQKPSRDICQRGTSLTIQCQVDSQVTMMFWYRQQPGQSLTLIATANQGSEATYESGFVIDKFPISRPNLTFSTLTVSNMSPEDSSIYLCSVNTEAFFGQGTRLTVV.

The chain employs TRBV19 and TRBJ2-5; D call uncertain. The CDR3 loop spans 12 amino acids. V was trimmed by 4 bases and J by 5 bases, leaving 8 bases between them. Looked up from germline, CDR1 is LNHDA and CDR2 is SQIVND (reference sequence). The DNA for the CDR3 is TGTGCCAGTAGTAATGCCTGGGAGACCCAGTACTTC. This codes for CASSNAWETQYF.

Only a few counts were recorded for this clone. The chain is built from TRBV7-2 and TRBJ2-3; D is uncertain. This CDR3 is built from 16 residues. Germline V gives CDR1 SGHTA, CDR2 FQGNSA. Deletions cut 2 bases from V and 2 bases from J, with 14 bases between. The CDR3 coding sequence is TGTGCCAGCAGCTTAATGGGTCAACCCTCCACAGATACGCAGTATTTT. Translating it yields CASSLMGQPSTDTQYF.

V usage is TRBV11-2 and J usage is TRBJ2-1; 15 positions agree with TRBD2. The CDR3 runs 18 residues. CDR1 and CDR2 from the germline V gene are SGHAT and FQNNGV. Trimming took 5 bases from V and 0 from J; bases not matched to a gene: 5. CDR3 bases: TGTGCCAGCAGCCCCGGGACTAGCGGGAGGAGCTCCTACAATGAGCAGTTCTTC. Protein: CASSPGTSGRSSYNEQFF.

V gene TRBV5-1 combines with J gene TRBJ2-7; 9 bases are a match to TRBD2. The CDR3 sequence is 13 residues long. From germline, CDR1 is SGHRS and CDR2 YFSETQ. J gave up 2 bases and V 7 bases, and 4 bases lay outside the gene matches. As DNA, the CDR3 is TGCGCCAGCGCTAGCGGGGCGGCCTACGAGCAGTACTTC. It encodes CASASGAAYEQYF.

The gene calls are TRBV27 and TRBJ1-2; the D is unclear. V was clipped by 6 bases and J by 8 bases, with 13 bases between them. CDR3 size: 12 residues. Germline V gene lookup returns CDR1 MNHEY and CDR2 SMNVEV (reference sequence). The CDR3 coding sequence is TGTGCCAGCAGCGGCCCCTATGGGGGCTACACCTTC. Translated: CASSGPYGGYTF.

The chain employs TRBV27 and TRBJ2-7; D not certain. V dropped 0 bases and J dropped 3 bases, with 6 bases sitting between them. The CDR3 sequence is 13 residues long. CDR1 and CDR2 (germline): MNHEY, SMNVEV (reference sequence). The CDR3 protein is CASSLSNGYEQYF. DNA for the CDR3: TGTGCCAGCAGTTTATCAAACGGCTACGAGCAGTACTTC.

The chain links TRBV7-9 to TRBJ1-2, with 8 positions matching TRBD1. The ends lost 5 bases at V and 4 bases at J; junction bases unmatched: 9. The germline gives CDR1 SEHNR, CDR2 FQNEAQ (reference sequence). The CDR3 is 15 amino acids. The DNA for the CDR3 is TGTGCCAGCAGCCTGGACCGGACAGGGATCTATGGCTACACCTTC. Its protein is CASSLDRTGIYGYTF.

This chain connects TRBV7-2 to TRBJ2-1; maybe TRBD2 (6 bases). V lost 3 bases and J 9 bases, leaving 12 bases between the germline ends. Germline CDR1 and CDR2: SGHTA and FQGNSA. This CDR3 is 13 amino acids long. The CDR3 coding sequence is TGTGCCAGCAGCTTGGGGGGTGGAAGTGAGCAGTTCTTC. Translated: CASSLGGGSEQFF.

The chain joins TRBV27 to TRBJ1-6; 9 bases are a match to TRBD1. The length of the CDR3 is 14 residues. Losses at the gene ends were 6 bases for V and 7 bases for J; bases not matched to a gene: 4. Germline CDR1 and CDR2: MNHEY and SMNVEV (reference sequence). CDR3 DNA: TGTGCCAGCAGGTACACAGGGGGCAATTCACCCCTCCACTTT. Protein sequence: CASRYTGGNSPLHF.

The V gene is TRBV7-9, the J gene TRBJ2-1; 12 bases align to TRBD2. CDR1 and CDR2 (germline): SEHNR, FQNEAQ (reference sequence). V trimming: 6 bases; J trimming: 5 bases; junction bases outside the gene matches: 2. This CDR3 is 14 amino acids long. CDR3 residues: CASSGLAGNNEQFF. CDR3 nucleotide sequence: TGTGCCAGCAGTGGACTAGCGGGAAACAATGAGCAGTTCTTC.

The gene calls are TRBV4-3 and TRBJ2-7, with 12 bases matching TRBD1. Losses at the gene ends were 0 bases for V and 5 bases for J; bases not matched to a gene: 5. The CDR3 has 16 amino acids. Germline CDR1 LGHNA, CDR2 YSLEER. The CDR3 DNA reads as TGCGCCAGCAGCCAAGAACTAGGGACAGGGGGCCACGAGCAGTACTTC. It codes for CASSQELGTGGHEQYF.

On this clone itself: The junction differs from germline at one of its ends, possibly a read error. The genes are TRBV7-7 and TRBJ2-5, with a possible D match to TRBD1 (6 bases). CDR3 length: 14 amino acids. Germline lookup yields CDR1 SSHAT and CDR2 FNYEAQ (reference sequence). The CDR3, as DNA: TGTGCTAGCAGCCTCACAGGGTACGGGGAGACCCAGTACTTC. This encodes CASSLTGYGETQYF. The complete variable domain, with remaining parts taken from reference TRBV7-7 and TRBJ2-5, reads GAGVSQSPRYKVTKRGQDVTLRCDPISSHATLYWYQQALGQGPEFLTYFNYEAQPDKSGLPSDRFSAERPEGSISTLTIQRTEQRDSAMYRCASSLTGYGETQYFGPGTRLLVL.

This chain links TRBV19 with TRBJ2-7, with 7 nucleotides matching TRBD1. CDR3 length equals 16 residues. CDR1 is LNHDA, CDR2 SQIVND, per germline (reference sequence). V was pared by 4 bases and J by 2 bases, with 11 bases of the junction left unmatched. The CDR3, as DNA: TGTGCCAGTAGTACCAAACAGGGGAGTTTTACCTACGAGCAGTACTTC. It encodes CASSTKQGSFTYEQYF.

V gene TRBV27 combines with J gene TRBJ2-7; 7 bases align to TRBD2. The germline V gene encodes CDR1 MNHEY and CDR2 SMNVEV (reference sequence). The CDR3 consists of 15 residues. J lost 5 bases, V lost 2 bases, and 9 bases had no gene match. This CDR3 reads CASSLTSARFHEQYF. The CDR3 DNA reads as TGTGCCAGCAGTTTAACTAGCGCGAGGTTCCACGAGCAGTACTTC.

The chain combines TRBV4-1 with TRBJ1-5; a weak D match, TRBD1 (6 bases). The CDR3 runs to 16 residues. The V gene lost 4 bases and the J gene lost 1 base, with 14 bases spanning the gap. Germline CDR1 reads MGHRA; CDR2 reads YSYEKL. CDR3 DNA: TGCGCCAGCAGCCCTCCAGGTGACAGGAGCAATCAGCCCCAGCATTTT. It specifies CASSPPGDRSNQPQHF.

The CDR3 nucleotides read TGTGCCATCAGTGAGCAAGGGAATCAAGATACGCAGTATTTT. Residues: CAISEQGNQDTQYF. The chain links TRBV10-3 to TRBJ2-3; no definite D call. CDR1 is ENHRY and CDR2 is SYGVKD in the germline V gene. CDR3 size: 14 residues. Trimming cost V 2 bases and J 5 bases, with 11 bases left between them.

This sequence joins TRBV7-9 and TRBJ2-4, with 7 bases identical to TRBD1. The length of the CDR3 is 15 residues. Trimming took 0 bases from V and 7 from J; bases not matched to a gene: 6. Germline CDR1 is SEHNR and CDR2 is FQNEAQ (reference sequence). The CDR3 loop reads CASSLATGNVNIQYF. The CDR3 nucleotides are TGTGCCAGCAGCTTAGCGACAGGGAATGTCAACATTCAGTACTTC. Combining the CDR3 with reference TRBV7-9 and TRBJ2-4 gives the whole variable domain DTGVSQNPRHKITKRGQNVTFRCDPISEHNRLYWYRQTLGQGPEFLTYFQNEAQLEKSRLLSDRFSAERPKGSFSTLEIQRTEQGDSAMYLCASSLATGNVNIQYFGAGTRLSVL.

Remarks on this clone: At one boundary the junction diverges from the germline segment, which might be a read error. The chain combines TRBV6-5 with TRBJ2-5; D is uncertain. The CDR3 runs to 15 residues. In germline, CDR1 is MNHEY, CDR2 SVGAGI. Here the CDR3 reads CASSYGSGTQGTQYF. CDR3 in DNA: TGTGCCAGCAGTTACGGGTCAGGCACTCAAGGGACCCAGTACTTC.

V and J are TRBV6-4 and TRBJ2-3; 7 bases map to TRBD1. The germline V gene has CDR1 MRHNA and CDR2 SNTAGT. The CDR3 has 14 amino acids. The trim removed 3 bases at V and 0 bases at J, leaving 0 bases unmatched. For the CDR3, the DNA is TGTGCCAGCAGTGAGGGACAGAGCACAGATACGCAGTATTTT. Translation gives CASSEGQSTDTQYF.

The chain links TRBV4-1 to TRBJ2-3; D uncertain. V was shortened by 0 bases and J by 6 bases, with 10 bases between the two germline ends. Germline V gene data show CDR1 as MGHRA and CDR2 as YSYEKL. The CDR3 has 14 residues. Here the CDR3 reads CASSQDPTVDTQYF. As DNA, the CDR3 is TGCGCCAGCAGCCAAGACCCGACGGTGGATACGCAGTATTTT.

The chain employs TRBV7-2 and TRBJ2-5; 9 nucleotides line up with TRBD1. The germline gives CDR1 SGHTA, CDR2 FQGNSA. This CDR3 is 16 amino acids long. After removal of 5 bases from V and 5 bases from J, the junction contained 12 bases not matched to a gene. CDR3 nucleotide sequence: TGTGCCAGCAGCCATATCACAGGGGGCGTTGCGGAGACCCAGTACTTC. Its translation is CASSHITGGVAETQYF.

This chain joins TRBV11-3 and TRBJ2-3; D gene uncertain. Trimming removed 2 bases at V and 2 bases at J, with 5 bases between. The CDR3 is made up of 13 amino acids. Germline CDR1 SGHNT, CDR2 YENEEA. The CDR3 sequence: CASSLMYTDTQYF. As DNA, the CDR3 is TGTGCCAGCAGCTTAATGTACACAGATACGCAGTATTTT.

The CDR3 nucleotides read TGTGCCAGCAGCTTCATGTACTACGAGCAGTACTTC. Translating gives CASSFMYYEQYF. The V call is TRBV7-8, the J call TRBJ2-7; D unclear. The V end was cut by 3 bases, the J end by 3 bases, with 6 bases between. This CDR3 region has 12 residues. Germline values: CDR1 SGHVS, CDR2 FQNEAQ.

CDR3 nucleotide sequence: TGTGCCACCAGCAACATCATGACAGATACGCAGTATTTT. It specifies CATSNIMTDTQYF. The V call is TRBV15, the J call TRBJ2-3; D is unresolved. V shed 4 bases and J shed 3 bases, with 8 bases lying between them. The CDR3 sequence is 13 residues long. Per the germline V gene, CDR1 is LNHNV and CDR2 is YYDKDF (reference sequence). The full variable domain, its missing parts supplied by reference TRBV15 and TRBJ2-3, is DAMVIQNPRYQVTQFGKPVTLSCSQTLNHNVMYWYQQKSSQAPKLLFHYYDKDFNNEADTPDNFQSRRPNTSFCFLDIRSPGLGDTAMYLCATSNIMTDTQYFGPGTRLTVL.

The genes are TRBV5-6 and TRBJ2-7; TRBD2 aligns across 9 bases. The CDR3 is 14 amino acids. From germline, CDR1 is SGHDT and CDR2 YYEEEE. Trimming took 5 bases from V and 0 from J; bases not matched to a gene: 3. The DNA for the CDR3 is TGTGCCAGCAGGAGCGGGAGGCCCTCCTACGAGCAGTACTTC. This encodes CASRSGRPSYEQYF.

V gene TRBV30 combines with J gene TRBJ2-7; the match to TRBD1 covers 7 bases. Germline V gene data show CDR1 as GTSNPN and CDR2 as SVGIG (reference sequence). The CDR3 totals 13 residues. V lost 3 bases, J lost 3 bases, and 5 bases stayed unmatched. As DNA, the CDR3 is TGTGCCTGGAGCTTCGGGACAGTCTACGAGCAGTACTTC. This gives the protein CAWSFGTVYEQYF.

V and J are TRBV30 and TRBJ2-7; perhaps TRBD2 as D (5 bases). V lost 3 bases and J 0 bases, leaving 24 bases between the germline ends. CDR1 GTSNPN and CDR2 SVGIG come from the germline V gene (reference sequence). The CDR3 length is 18 residues. The CDR3, as DNA: TGTGCCTGGAGGATCTACACACCGGGGTTGACGAGCTCCTACGAGCAGTACTTC. This encodes CAWRIYTPGLTSSYEQYF.